This TCR beta chain stems from a study of blood T cell repertoires in COVID-19. About the study: The analysed material was cDNA or gDNA that came from T cells, B-cell-depleted T cells, or PBMCs.

Germline-derived CDR1 and CDR2 are KGHSH and LQKENI. Trimming cost V 3 bases and J 0 bases; bases outside gene matches: 1. This CDR3 region has 14 residues. How the authors handled the data: Estimation of nucleated cell counts was performed using reference gene primer amplification. The method was immunoSEQ multiplex PCR; TCRdb's version includes in-frame clones alone and lacks a portion of them. The V and J calls and the clone size are those of that table, but D and trimming were determined from the DNA. The sample contains under 50,000 clones, approximately 84% of which appear only once. J is TRBJ1-1 and V is TRBV18; 7 bases line up with TRBD1. The sequence came from a man in his fifties with active COVID-19. Specimen: peripheral blood. CDR3 sequence reads: CASSPTGMNTEAFF. The DNA for the CDR3 is TGTGCCAGCTCACCGACAGGGATGAACACTGAAGCTTTCTTT.